Listed below are T cell receptor beta chains from one sample, sequenced in a study of control samples from healthy donors and cancer patients. Measured with immunoSEQ multiplex PCR; TCRdb has only the in-frame clones, and not every one. Of 95,000 to 150,000 clones in the sample, approximately 93% were seen once. The material sequenced was blood. The receptors originated from a woman under 30 in good health. Each CDR3 is given with its conserved first and last residue. The D gene is left open where the match is weak. Rows may omit the clone size; those that give it use once, few, many or a size class.

TGTGCCAGCAGCTTAGGACCAGGGGGCGGCTACACCTTC,CASSLGPGGGYTF,TRBJ1-2,TRBD1,NA,TRBV7-2
TGTGCCAGCAGCCTGAGGGAGAGCGGGGCAATCACCGGGGAGCTGTTTTTT,CASSLRESGAITGELFF,TRBJ2-2,TRBD2,NA,TRBV11-3
TGCAGCGTTGGGTACCTCACCGGGGAGCTGTTTTTT,CSVGYLTGELFF,TRBJ2-2,NA,NA,TRBV29-1
TGTGCCTGGAGCTTAGGGGGCACCTACAATGAGCAGTTCTTC,CAWSLGGTYNEQFF,TRBJ2-1,TRBD1,NA,TRBV30
TGTGCCAGCAGCGTAGGCCCCCCTGTAGCGGGATACAATGAGCAGTTCTTC,CASSVGPPVAGYNEQFF,TRBJ2-1,TRBD2,NA,TRBV9
TGTGCCAGCAGCTTATCCCCCCTCAACACCGGGGAGCTGTTTTTT,CASSLSPLNTGELFF,TRBJ2-2,NA,NA,TRBV7-2
TGTGCCAGCTCACCAATAGGGGCAAGTCGGACTAATGAAAAACTGTTTTTT,CASSPIGASRTNEKLFF,TRBJ1-4,NA,NA,TRBV18
TGTGCCAGCACCAATTTAGCGGGAGATATAACAGATACGCAGTATTTT,CASTNLAGDITDTQYF,TRBJ2-3,TRBD2,NA,TRBV7-9
TGTGCCTGGAGTTCCGTGCTGCGAGGGTATGGCTACACCTTC,CAWSSVLRGYGYTF,TRBJ1-2,NA,NA,TRBV30
TGTGCCAGCAGCTTAAACGTCCGGGAGACAGATAATTCACCCCTCCACTTT,CASSLNVRETDNSPLHF,TRBJ1-6,NA,NA,TRBV7-9
TGTGCCAGTAGTATAACTAGCGGGGGGACTGGCACAGATACGCAGTATTTT,CASSITSGGTGTDTQYF,TRBJ2-3,TRBD2,NA,TRBV19
TGTGCCAGCAGTCCCGACCTGAATCAGCCCCAGCATTTT,CASSPDLNQPQHF,TRBJ1-5,NA,NA,TRBV6-5
TGTGCCAGCAGCCAAGGAGGGACCACGAATGAGCAGTTCTTC,CASSQGGTTNEQFF,TRBJ2-1,NA,NA,TRBV3-1/TRBV3-2
TGTGCCACCGCAGCGGGAGTAAACACCGGGGAGCTGTTTTTT,CATAAGVNTGELFF,TRBJ2-2,TRBD2,NA,TRBV24-1
TGCGCCAGCAGTGGAAGGGATACGCAGTATTTT,CASSGRDTQYF,TRBJ2-3,NA,NA,TRBV10-2
TGCGCCAGCAGCCAAGATGGACAGGGGGATCAGCCCCAGCATTTT,CASSQDGQGDQPQHF,TRBJ1-5,TRBD1,NA,TRBV4-3
TGTGCCAGCAGGGAGCCGGGACAGGGCCCCGGCGACACTGAAGCTTTCTTT,CASREPGQGPGDTEAFF,TRBJ1-1,TRBD1,NA,TRBV27
TGTGCCACCAGTGATTCACAGGGGGCCAATGAAAAACTGTTTTTT,CATSDSQGANEKLFF,TRBJ1-4,TRBD1,NA,TRBV24-1
TGTGCCAGCAGTAGCCGGACAGGGGGAGAGTATGGCTACACCTTC,CASSSRTGGEYGYTF,TRBJ1-2,TRBD1,NA,TRBV6-5
TGTGCCAGCAGGCAACCTTCCGTCTACGAGCAGTACTTC,CASRQPSVYEQYF,TRBJ2-7,NA,NA,TRBV6-5
TGTGCCATGAGTAGCGGGGGGACTCCAGATACGCAGTATTTT,CAMSSGGTPDTQYF,TRBJ2-3,TRBD2,NA,TRBV10-3
TGTGCCAGCAGTTCCCCGACCGTGGGGGACTACGAGCAGTACTTC,CASSSPTVGDYEQYF,TRBJ2-7,NA,NA,TRBV6-2/TRBV6-3
TGTGCCAGCACAGCCGGGGGGTCCACAGATACGCAGTATTTT,CASTAGGSTDTQYF,TRBJ2-3,TRBD2,NA,TRBV2
TGTGCCAGCAGTTTACGGGGGGCTGAAGCTTTCTTT,CASSLRGAEAFF,TRBJ1-1,NA,once,TRBV12-3/TRBV12-4
TGTGCCAGTAGTATAAACAGGGTGGCGACAGATACGCAGTATTTT,CASSINRVATDTQYF,TRBJ2-3,NA,NA,TRBV19
TGTGCCACCAGCAGAGCTGGGGGCGAAATCACAGATACGCAGTATTTT,CATSRAGGEITDTQYF,TRBJ2-3,NA,NA,TRBV15
TGTGCCAGCAGTTGGACGGAAAAACTGTTTTTT,CASSWTEKLFF,TRBJ1-4,NA,NA,TRBV12-3/TRBV12-4
TGTGCCAGCGGACAGGGTTTCCACGAGCAGTACTTC,CASGQGFHEQYF,TRBJ2-7,TRBD1,NA,TRBV5-6
TGTGCCAGCAGCTTAAGGGCCCAGGGGGGCCAAGAGACCCAGTACTTC,CASSLRAQGGQETQYF,TRBJ2-5,NA,NA,TRBV7-6
TGTGCCAGCAGCCCCTGGGCCCTTTCACCCCTCCACTTT,CASSPWALSPLHF,TRBJ1-6,NA,NA,TRBV3-1/TRBV3-2
TGTGCCAGCAGTCCCCGGGACAGGGGGCGGGACACTGAAGCTTTCTTT,CASSPRDRGRDTEAFF,TRBJ1-1,TRBD1,NA,TRBV6-6
TGTGCCAGCAGCTCCTTTCCTAGGGGCACAGATACGCAGTATTTT,CASSSFPRGTDTQYF,TRBJ2-3,NA,few,TRBV7-2
TGTGCCAGTAGCGGGAGGCAACCCTACAATGAGCAGTTCTTC,CASSGRQPYNEQFF,TRBJ2-1,TRBD2,NA,TRBV2
TGTGCCAGCAGCTCCCCGAGGGACGAGCAGTACTTC,CASSSPRDEQYF,TRBJ2-7,NA,once,TRBV28
TGTGCCAGCAGCCCAGACAGGGGCCTTGGCTACACCTTC,CASSPDRGLGYTF,TRBJ1-2,TRBD1,NA,TRBV7-8
TGTGCCAGTTTGGACTTTCATTTAAAGGGTCAGCCCCAGCATTTT,CASLDFHLKGQPQHF,TRBJ1-5,NA,once,TRBV19
TGTGCCAGCAGTTACCCGACTAGCGGATCTACCGGGGAGCTGTTTTTT,CASSYPTSGSTGELFF,TRBJ2-2,TRBD2,NA,TRBV6-5
TGTGCCAGCCACCGAACCCGACGAGGGGGGAGTCAGCCCCAGCATTTT,CASHRTRRGGSQPQHF,TRBJ1-5,NA,once,TRBV28
TGTGCCAGCAGCTACGGTGGACTCGTGAACACTGAAGCTTTCTTT,CASSYGGLVNTEAFF,TRBJ1-1,NA,NA,TRBV5-6
TGTGCCAGCAGTTCCACACCCCGACTAGACCGTGAGCAGTTCTTC,CASSSTPRLDREQFF,TRBJ2-1,NA,NA,TRBV28
TGCGCCAGCAGCCAAGATTGGGAGGAGGTATCGGTGAACACTGAAGCTTTCTTT,CASSQDWEEVSVNTEAFF,TRBJ1-1,NA,NA,TRBV4-3
TGTGCCAGCAGCTTTAGAGGGGAAAAACTGTTTTTT,CASSFRGEKLFF,TRBJ1-4,NA,NA,TRBV7-2